This record looks at one T cell receptor beta chain sequence and its context. The antigen is not known. This entry comes from a study of shared clonotypes between healthy human individuals. Study-wide results and limits: Several donors showed sharing of approximately 5% of naive CD4 clonotypes.

Researchers ran the assay at a deep level. Clones were sequenced by immunoSEQ multiplex PCR, and TCRdb holds only the in-frame ones, with some missing. The repertoire holds some 2,500,000 clones, 90% to 95% seen once, with approximately 0.36% in the top ten. V lost 7 bases to trimming and J lost 4 bases, with 11 bases between them. Per germline, CDR1 MNHEY and CDR2 SVGAGI. The CDR3 covers 13 residues. Sequenced material: naive CD4+ T cells from PBMCs. Subset: CD45RA+ positively selected. The chain joins TRBV6-5 to TRBJ1-5; no firm D call. This TCR was recovered from a man aged 18 to 30 in good health. Some clones in this sample may be carry-over from other donors' samples. CDR3 residues: CASKLPRNQPQHF. The CDR3 DNA is TGTGCCAGCAAACTCCCGAGGAATCAGCCCCAGCATTTT.